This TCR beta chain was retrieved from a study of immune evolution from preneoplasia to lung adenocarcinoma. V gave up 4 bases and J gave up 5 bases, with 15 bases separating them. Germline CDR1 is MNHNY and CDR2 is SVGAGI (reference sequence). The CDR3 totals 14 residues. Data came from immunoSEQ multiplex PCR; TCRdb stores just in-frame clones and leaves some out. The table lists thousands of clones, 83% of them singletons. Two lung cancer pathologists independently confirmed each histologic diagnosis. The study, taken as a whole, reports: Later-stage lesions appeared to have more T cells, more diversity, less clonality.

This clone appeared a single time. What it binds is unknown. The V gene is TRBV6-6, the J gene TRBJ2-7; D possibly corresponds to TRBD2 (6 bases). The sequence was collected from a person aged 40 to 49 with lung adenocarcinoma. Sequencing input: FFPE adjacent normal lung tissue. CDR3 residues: CASSLTGTLNEQYF. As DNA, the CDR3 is TGTGCCAGCAGTTTAACCGGGACTCTTAACGAGCAGTACTTC.